These 17 T cell receptor beta chains share one sample of origin, sequenced in a study of regulatory T cells in long-lasting Graves disease. The TCR beta library used iRepertoire HTBI primers with Arm-PCR amplification of CDR3. TCRdb re-derived calls from the multiplex PCR reads in MiXCR, one entry per CDR3 protein. Of around 420,000 distinct CDR3 sequences detected, 15% appear once; the ten largest clones hold under 9%. Time point specified: newly diagnosed GD, antithyroid drugs for less than 3 months. RNA from PBMCs was the source of the TCR library. In addition, the sample was reused for a study of T cells in Graves' hyperthyroidism and ophthalmopathy.

Sequenced material: peripheral blood mononuclear cells (PBMCs), taken at new diagnosis, from a patient treated with antithyroid drugs. All receptors derive from a woman aged 35 to 49 with Graves disease.

The table lists this clonotype with many counts. J is TRBJ1-5 and V is TRBV19, with TRBD1 as a possible D gene (5 bases). Germline V gene data show CDR1 as LNHDA and CDR2 as SQIVND (reference sequence). Trimming removed 6 bases from V and 0 bases from J, with 15 bases in between. CDR3 length equals 16 residues. CDR3 in amino acids: CASSSDTGVSNQPQHF. The CDR3 DNA sequence: TGTGCCAGTAGCTCGGACACAGGCGTTAGCAATCAGCCCCAGCATTTT.

V usage is TRBV5-1 and J usage is TRBJ2-5; tentatively, D is TRBD1 (6 bases). The CDR3 has 15 amino acids. Trimming took 0 bases from V and 5 from J, leaving 14 bases between them. Germline-derived CDR1 and CDR2 are SGHRS and YFSETQ. The CDR3 loop reads CASSLDIGGSETQYF. The CDR3 region has the DNA TGCGCCAGCAGCTTGGATATAGGGGGTTCTGAGACCCAGTACTTC. The entire variable domain, with the rest obtained from reference TRBV5-1 and TRBJ2-5, is as follows: KAGVTQTPRYLIKTRGQQVTLSCSPISGHRSVSWYQQTPGQGLQFLFEYFSETQRNKGNFPGRFSGRQFSNSRSEMNVSTLELGDSALYLCASSLDIGGSETQYFGPGTRLLVL.

Turning to this clonotype: A much larger clone differs by one base, so this may be a read error. The gene calls are TRBV28 and TRBJ1-1; no reliable D call. The V gene lost 8 bases and the J gene lost 3 bases, with 10 bases spanning the gap. The CDR3 totals 12 residues. CDR1 is MDHEN and CDR2 is SYDVKM in the germline V gene. The CDR3 DNA reads TGTGCCAGCGGCGACTTGTACACTGAAGCTTTCTTT. This codes for CASGDLYTEAFF.

This clonotype showed up many times. V usage is TRBV12-3 or TRBV12-4 and J usage is TRBJ2-7; possible D gene TRBD1, 5 bases. There are 12 residues in the CDR3. The V end lost 4 bases, the J end lost 3 bases, and 7 bases lay between the germline ends. CDR3 amino acids: CASSWTHYEQYF. In nucleotides, the CDR3 is TGTGCCAGCAGTTGGACACACTACGAGCAGTACTTC.

The rearrangement joins TRBV7-9 to TRBJ1-2; D call uncertain. The CDR3 runs to 12 residues. The ends were cut back, 4 bases at V and 0 bases at J, with 3 bases in the middle. The germline gives CDR1 SEHNR, CDR2 FQNEAQ (reference sequence). CDR3 nucleotides: TGTGCCAGCAGCTCATCTAACTATGGCTACACCTTC. Its protein is CASSSSNYGYTF.

The rearrangement joins TRBV3-1 to TRBJ2-1; D call uncertain. The J call is uncertain, as TRBJ2-5 better fits the DNA end. The germline V gene encodes CDR1 LGHDT and CDR2 YNNKEL (reference sequence). The CDR3 has 11 amino acids. This CDR3 is CASSLSWTQYF. In DNA form, the CDR3 reads TGTGCCAGCAGTCTGAGTTGGACCCAGTACTTC.

This clonotype was recorded at least ten times. The chain links TRBV11-2 to TRBJ2-1, with D hard to call. This CDR3 comprises 11 residues. Germline-derived CDR1 and CDR2 are SGHAT and FQNNGV. V was shortened by 5 bases and J by 8 bases, with 7 bases between the two germline ends. CDR3 loop: CASSQIYEQFF. The CDR3 DNA follows: TGTGCCAGCAGCCAGATTTATGAGCAGTTCTTC.

The table lists this clonotype with many counts. This chain links TRBV14 with TRBJ2-2; no firm D call. CDR1 SGHDN and CDR2 FVKESK come from the germline V gene. The CDR3 totals 17 residues. Between the trimmed V and J ends, which lost 0 bases and 4 bases, there was a span of 15 bases. CDR3 loop: CASSQDKGREITGELFF. DNA for the CDR3: TGTGCCAGCAGCCAAGATAAAGGGCGAGAAATCACCGGGGAGCTGTTTTTT.

This clonotype was observed many times. V and J are TRBV28 and TRBJ2-7, with D possibly matching TRBD1 (6 bases). V lost 5 bases, J lost 6 bases, and 20 bases lay in between. Looked up from germline, CDR1 is MDHEN and CDR2 is SYDVKM. There are 15 residues in the CDR3. This CDR3 reads CASSLGAGAGIEQYF. The CDR3 DNA sequence: TGTGCCAGCAGTCTAGGGGCAGGGGCTGGGATCGAGCAGTACTTC.

This clonotype showed up just a few times. The chain recombines TRBV5-4 with TRBJ2-7; D gene ambiguous. The V and J ends lost 2 bases and 2 bases respectively, with 5 bases between them. CDR1 is SGHNT, CDR2 YYREEE, per germline (reference sequence). The CDR3 contains 12 residues. This CDR3 is CASSFDAYEQYF. The CDR3 region has the DNA TGTGCCAGCAGCTTCGACGCCTACGAGCAGTACTTC.

This clonotype was recorded a few times. V gene TRBV5-4 combines with J gene TRBJ2-5, with 7 bases identical to TRBD2. V trimming: 4 bases; J trimming: 5 bases; junction bases outside the gene matches: 11. Germline CDR1 reads SGHNT; CDR2 reads YYREEE (reference sequence). The CDR3 runs 15 residues. The CDR3 here is CASSLERETEETQYF. In DNA form, the CDR3 reads TGTGCCAGCAGCCTGGAGCGGGAAACGGAGGAGACCCAGTACTTC. Supplemented by reference TRBV5-4 and TRBJ2-5, the full variable domain reads ETGVTQSPTHLIKTRGQQVTLRCSSQSGHNTVSWYQQALGQGPQFIFQYYREEENGRGNFPPRFSGLQFPNYSSELNVNALELDDSALYLCASSLERETEETQYFGPGTRLLVL.

This clonotype was observed at least ten times. The V gene is TRBV28, the J gene TRBJ2-5; 9 bases line up with TRBD2. Germline V CDR1 and CDR2: MDHEN, SYDVKM. V lost 3 bases to trimming and J lost 0 bases; unmatched junction nucleotides: 2. This CDR3 is built from 15 residues. CDR3 amino acids: CASSLVAGDQETQYF. The CDR3 nucleotides read TGTGCCAGCAGTTTGGTAGCGGGAGACCAAGAGACCCAGTACTTC.

This clonotype was observed many times. The CDR3 region is CSVERGLAGVNEQFF. As DNA, the CDR3 is TGCAGCGTTGAGCGGGGACTAGCGGGAGTGAATGAGCAGTTCTTC. This chain joins TRBV29-1 and TRBJ2-1, with 14 bases that match TRBD2. The CDR3 extends over 15 amino acids. The germline gives CDR1 SQVTM, CDR2 ANQGSEA. Losses at the gene ends were 3 bases for V and 7 bases for J; bases not matched to a gene: 5.

This clonotype occurred many times. The V call is TRBV12-3 or TRBV12-4, the J call TRBJ2-2; the D gene is possibly TRBD2 (6 bases). CDR3 size: 17 residues. Trimming stripped 4 bases from V and 4 bases from J, with 19 bases between. The CDR3 protein is CASSYGSGTQFTGELFF. CDR3 DNA sequence: TGTGCCAGCAGTTATGGTTCGGGGACTCAATTCACCGGGGAGCTGTTTTTT.

Only a few counts were recorded for this clonotype. V and J are TRBV5-6 and TRBJ1-5; D is perhaps TRBD1 (6 bases). CDR1 is SGHDT, CDR2 YYEEEE, per germline. This CDR3 is built from 15 residues. V shed 2 bases and J shed 2 bases, with 11 bases lying between them. The CDR3 sequence: CASSFWGLGNQPQHF. For the CDR3, the DNA is TGTGCCAGCAGCTTTTGGGGGCTTGGCAATCAGCCCCAGCATTTT.

In its sample, this clonotype was seen many times. This rearrangement joins TRBV12-3 or TRBV12-4 to TRBJ1-4, with 9 bases aligning to TRBD1. This CDR3 comprises 15 residues. The trim removed 2 bases at V and 7 bases at J, leaving 5 bases unmatched. The CDR3 reads CASSLKGQGGEKLFF. Written as DNA, the CDR3 is TGTGCCAGCAGTTTAAAGGGACAGGGAGGTGAAAAACTGTTTTTT.

This clonotype was seen a few times. The CDR3 sequence is CASSPNSGSKYEQYF. In DNA, the CDR3 is TGTGCCAGCTCACCCAATAGCGGGAGTAAGTACGAGCAGTACTTC. The chain has TRBV18 and TRBJ2-7; 9 positions match TRBD2. Trimming removed 3 bases from V and 4 bases from J; junction bases left unmatched: 7. Per the germline V gene, CDR1 is KGHSH and CDR2 is LQKENI. This CDR3 contains 15 residues.